Listed here are 23 T cell receptor beta chains from one sample, sequenced in a study of T cell responses to AZD1222 COVID-19 vaccine. Only in-frame clones appear in the TCRdb table, and some are missing; sequencing was by immunoSEQ multiplex PCR. Of around 81,000 clones listed, nearly 85% are singletons. The input for sequencing was peripheral blood, taken on day 0 of AZD1222 vaccination. Every receptor here comes from an adult in good health.

The DNA of the CDR3 is TGTGCCAGCAGTTCGGACAGGATCGATGGCTACACCTTC. Translation gives CASSSDRIDGYTF. The rearrangement joins TRBV5-5 to TRBJ1-2; 7 nucleotides line up with TRBD1. This CDR3 contains 13 residues. From germline, CDR1 is SGHKS and CDR2 YYEKEE (reference sequence). V lost 5 bases to trimming and J lost 6 bases; unmatched junction nucleotides: 7.

The chain employs TRBV12-5 and TRBJ2-5; 9 nucleotides align to TRBD1. Germline V CDR1 and CDR2: LGHNT, FRNRAP. The CDR3 consists of 16 residues. Trimming at V came to 1 base and at J to 0 bases, leaving 3 bases not matched to a gene. The DNA of the CDR3 is TGTGCTAGTGGTTTGGGACAGGGGGGTCACCAAGAGACCCAGTACTTC. Protein product: CASGLGQGGHQETQYF.

The V gene is TRBV9, the J gene TRBJ1-5; D might be TRBD1 (5 bases). Germline V gene lookup returns CDR1 SGDLS and CDR2 YYNGEE. This CDR3 region has 15 residues. Trimming took 4 bases from V and 1 from J, leaving 12 bases between them. Written as DNA, the CDR3 is TGTGCCAGCAGCAGAGCAGGGAACAGCAATCAGCCCCAGCATTTT. Translating it yields CASSRAGNSNQPQHF.

This chain joins TRBV5-1 and TRBJ1-4; 9 bases align to TRBD1. The CDR3 loop spans 15 amino acids. The germline V gene encodes CDR1 SGHRS and CDR2 YFSETQ. V shed 2 bases, J shed 7 bases, and the junction held 6 bases outside the gene matches. CDR3 sequence: CASSFQGTGTEKLFF. The CDR3, as DNA: TGCGCCAGCAGCTTCCAAGGGACAGGGACTGAAAAACTGTTTTTT.

The chain couples TRBV18 to TRBJ1-2, with TRBD1 identical over 9 bases. CDR1 and CDR2 (germline): KGHSH, LQKENI. The CDR3 length is 14 residues. The J segment lost 6 bases and the V segment lost 6 bases, leaving 8 bases of the junction unmatched. The CDR3 loop is CASSDLDRGDGYTF. CDR3 nucleotide sequence: TGTGCCAGCTCCGATCTGGACAGGGGTGATGGCTACACCTTC.

This clone has only one observation. Relative to the germline gene, one junction end is altered; a read error may explain this. The gene calls are TRBV7-2 and TRBJ1-3; 9 bases agree with TRBD1. The length of the CDR3 is 17 residues. The V gene's germline CDR1 is SGHTA and CDR2 FQGNSA. CDR3 amino acids: CASSIAGTGFSGNTIYF. The DNA for the CDR3 is TGTGCCAGCAGCATAGCCGGGACAGGGTTCTCTGGAAACACCATATATTTT.

The chain has TRBV9 and TRBJ1-1, with no clear D. The CDR3 runs 16 residues. Germline CDR1 SGDLS, CDR2 YYNGEE. V was shortened by 5 bases and J by 3 bases, with 20 bases between the two germline ends. CDR3 protein: CASSVSGNPRDTEAFF. DNA for the CDR3: TGTGCCAGCAGTGTTTCCGGGAACCCGAGGGACACTGAAGCTTTCTTT.

The table lists this clone with a count of one. The chain recombines TRBV27 with TRBJ1-2; D may be TRBD1 (5 bases). The CDR3 covers 14 residues. V was cut by 5 bases and J by 3 bases, with 13 bases left in between. The germline V gene encodes CDR1 MNHEY and CDR2 SMNVEV (reference sequence). In DNA, the CDR3 is TGTGCCAGCAGTCCGGGACCCTCTGACTATGGCTACACCTTC. Protein product: CASSPGPSDYGYTF.

This clone was observed a handful of times. This chain joins TRBV7-3 and TRBJ2-7; tentatively, D is TRBD2 (6 bases). Trimming shortened V by 1 base and J by 6 bases, and 7 bases separated the two germline ends. Germline V gene sequence: CDR1 SGHTA, CDR2 FQGTGA. The CDR3 covers 12 residues. In DNA form, the CDR3 reads TGTGCCAGCAGCTTAATGGGGGGCGAGCAGTACTTC. The encoded protein is CASSLMGGEQYF.

This chain joins TRBV2 and TRBJ1-2, with 9 bases identical to TRBD1. The CDR3 is made up of 15 amino acids. The germline V gene encodes CDR1 SNHLY and CDR2 FYNNEI. V lost 7 bases and J lost 8; bases outside the gene matches: 14. CDR3 nucleotides: TGTGCCAGCATACTAGACCGGGACAGGGTACTCGGCTACACCTTC. It encodes CASILDRDRVLGYTF.

V and J are TRBV11-3 and TRBJ1-6; D is undetermined. Germline V gene data show CDR1 as SGHNT and CDR2 as YENEEA. The V and J ends lost 1 base and 0 bases respectively, with 10 bases between them. The CDR3 totals 17 residues. CDR3 DNA: TGTGCCAGCAGCTTAGCCGGGGTAAGCTCCTATAATTCACCCCTCCACTTT. It is translated as CASSLAGVSSYNSPLHF.

The CDR3, as DNA: TGTGCCAGCAGCGGCAGAACCCGAGGCCTCACTGAAGCTTTCTTT. Protein product: CASSGRTRGLTEAFF. This chain connects TRBV9 to TRBJ1-1, with D uncertain. Germline V gene data show CDR1 as SGDLS and CDR2 as YYNGEE. The CDR3 consists of 15 residues. V gave up 3 bases and J gave up 4 bases, with 16 bases separating them. Complete variable domain (other parts from reference TRBV9 and TRBJ1-1): DSGVTQTPKHLITATGQRVTLRCSPRSGDLSVYWYQQSLDQGLQFLIQYYNGEERAKGNILERFSAQQFPDLHSELNLSSLELGDSALYFCASSGRTRGLTEAFFGQGTRLTVV.

The chain combines TRBV18 with TRBJ2-7, with a weak D call TRBD1 (6 bases). CDR3 size: 15 residues. CDR1 KGHSH and CDR2 LQKENI come from the germline V gene. V was cut by 3 bases and J by 3 bases, with 15 bases left in between. Written as DNA, the CDR3 is TGTGCCAGCTCACCCGAAACAGGGCGCCTCTACGAGCAGTACTTC. It codes for CASSPETGRLYEQYF.

The chain is built from TRBV7-2 and TRBJ1-1; 8 bases are shared with TRBD1. Germline V gene data show CDR1 as SGHTA and CDR2 as FQGNSA. CDR3 length: 17 residues. V shed 1 base and J 3 bases; nucleotides not matched to a gene: 10. CDR3 sequence (DNA): TGTGCCAGCAGCTTAGTGAGCAGGGGGCGGTCGTACACTGAAGCTTTCTTT. This codes for CASSLVSRGRSYTEAFF.

This rearrangement joins TRBV14 to TRBJ2-1, with a tentative D call TRBD2 (6 bases). Deletions cut 4 bases from V and 6 bases from J, with 16 bases between. In germline, CDR1 is SGHDN, CDR2 FVKESK. CDR3 length equals 15 residues. The chain's CDR3 is CASSPTEGLGNEQFF. The CDR3 nucleotides are TGTGCCAGCAGCCCTACGGAGGGCCTTGGCAATGAGCAGTTCTTC.

This chain joins TRBV6-2 or TRBV6-3 and TRBJ2-1; D possibly matches TRBD1 or TRBD2 (5 bases each). Germline loops: CDR1 MNHEY, CDR2 SVGEGT. V lost 4 bases and J 7 bases, leaving 5 bases between the germline ends. This CDR3 has 11 residues. The CDR3 sequence is CASSWGNEQFF. As DNA, the CDR3 is TGTGCCAGCAGTTGGGGGAATGAGCAGTTCTTC.

The rearrangement uses TRBV20-1 and TRBJ2-7, with D possibly matching TRBD2 (5 bases). Germline V gene data show CDR1 as DFQATT and CDR2 as SNEGSKA (reference sequence). The CDR3 runs to 11 residues. CDR3 in amino acids: CRASWGDEQYF. The CDR3 DNA is TGCAGGGCAAGCTGGGGAGACGAGCAGTACTTC.

V gene TRBV11-2 combines with J gene TRBJ1-4; D perhaps matches TRBD1 (6 bases). Germline V gene sequence: CDR1 SGHAT, CDR2 FQNNGV. This CDR3 region has 15 residues. Between the trimmed V and J ends, which lost 2 bases and 3 bases, there was a span of 10 bases. For the CDR3, the DNA is TGTGCCAGCAGCTTAAGCAGGGGTCCTAATGAAAAACTGTTTTTT. Residues: CASSLSRGPNEKLFF.

The chain carries TRBV2 and TRBJ2-7, with D tentatively TRBD1 (6 bases). Germline V gene lookup returns CDR1 SNHLY and CDR2 FYNNEI. Trimming took off 6 bases at V and 3 bases at J, with 18 bases between the two ends. This CDR3 region has 15 residues. CDR3 region: CASRPEQGRGYEQYF. In DNA form, the CDR3 reads TGTGCCAGCAGACCCGAACAGGGAAGGGGCTACGAGCAGTACTTC.

V and J are TRBV12-5 and TRBJ1-5, with D hard to call. Looked up from germline, CDR1 is LGHNT and CDR2 is FRNRAP. CDR3 length equals 13 residues. The ends were cut back, 5 bases at V and 5 bases at J, with 10 bases in the middle. CDR3 sequence reads: CASGRNPDQPQHF. The CDR3, as DNA: TGTGCTAGTGGTCGGAACCCCGATCAGCCCCAGCATTTT.

The count of this clone is one. The rearrangement joins TRBV7-2 to TRBJ2-1, with 13 bases that match TRBD2. With V trimmed by 5 bases and J by 4 bases, 2 bases remained unmatched. The CDR3 has 15 amino acids. Looked up from germline, CDR1 is SGHTA and CDR2 is FQGNSA. The CDR3 loop is CASSRTSGGYNEQFF. CDR3 DNA: TGTGCCAGCAGCAGGACTAGCGGGGGTTACAATGAGCAGTTCTTC.

V is TRBV9 and J is TRBJ2-5, with a possible D match to TRBD1 (6 bases). CDR1 is SGDLS and CDR2 is YYNGEE in the germline V gene. The CDR3 has 15 residues. V was clipped by 3 bases and J by 4 bases, with 16 bases between them. DNA for the CDR3: TGTGCCAGCAGCGCAGGGGAGAGAGGAGTAGAGACCCAGTACTTC. It codes for CASSAGERGVETQYF.

This chain links TRBV11-2 with TRBJ2-1, with D possibly TRBD2 on 5 matching bases. Trimming cost V 3 bases and J 1 base, with 7 bases left between them. This CDR3 contains 14 residues. The germline gives CDR1 SGHAT, CDR2 FQNNGV. The CDR3 sequence: CASSFRGSYNEQFF. CDR3 coding DNA: TGTGCCAGCAGCTTTAGAGGGTCCTACAATGAGCAGTTCTTC.